This T cell receptor beta chain was captured by sequencing in a study of Ad26.COV2.S vaccination and SARS-CoV-2 variants. Study-wide background: Intramuscular Ad26.COV2.S at 5x10^10 or 1x10^11 viral particles.

Treatment meaning: over 15 received Ad26.COV2.S at low or high dose, single or two shots; a few received placebo; per-sample allocation not given. Sampling occurred on day 63 after the first vaccine or placebo injection. Wuhan-strain spike was delivered by a replication-incompetent Ad26 vector. The protocol was immunoSEQ multiplex PCR, while the TCRdb copy is restricted to in-frame clones and leaves out a portion. Of about 350,000 clones in the sample, around 89% were seen once. The sequence was obtained from a person aged 18-65 years who received the Ad26.COV2.S COVID-19 vaccine or a placebo. Sequencing used peripheral blood, obtained in a trial of Ad26.COV2.S vaccine versus placebo.

The CDR3 region has the DNA TGCAGCGTTGATGTGGGGGATGGAAACACCATATATTTT. This gives the protein CSVDVGDGNTIYF. The chain has TRBV29-1 and TRBJ1-3; D perhaps matches TRBD1 (5 bases). The CDR3 is 13 amino acids. V gave up 3 bases and J gave up 3 bases, with 9 bases separating them. Looked up from germline, CDR1 is SQVTM and CDR2 is ANQGSEA.